The clone carrying this T cell receptor beta chain was seen only a few times. Its antigen remains unidentified. This sample was taken from a study of a mutant IDH1 vaccine in newly diagnosed glioma. TCRdb's copy holds only in-frame clones and misses some; the assay was immunoSEQ multiplex PCR. The sample includes under 40,000 clones, 75% to 85% seen only once; the top ten take around 24%. Time point given: week 11, during vaccination. Vaccination used 300 ug of mutant IDH1 20-mer peptide per dose, with topical imiquimod. The CDR3 is made up of 10 amino acids. CDR1 and CDR2 from the germline V gene are GTSNPN and SVGIG (reference sequence). Deletions cut 8 bases from V and 11 bases from J, with 15 bases between.

Here the sequenced sample was PBMCs, taken from a glioma patient whose treatment included an IDH1 peptide vaccine. The chain is built from TRBV30 and TRBJ1-1; D is possibly TRBD1 (5 bases). This TCR came from a man aged 25 to 40 with glioma. The CDR3 DNA reads as TGTGCCGGAACAGGCCCCTCGGCTTTCTTT. It specifies CAGTGPSAFF.